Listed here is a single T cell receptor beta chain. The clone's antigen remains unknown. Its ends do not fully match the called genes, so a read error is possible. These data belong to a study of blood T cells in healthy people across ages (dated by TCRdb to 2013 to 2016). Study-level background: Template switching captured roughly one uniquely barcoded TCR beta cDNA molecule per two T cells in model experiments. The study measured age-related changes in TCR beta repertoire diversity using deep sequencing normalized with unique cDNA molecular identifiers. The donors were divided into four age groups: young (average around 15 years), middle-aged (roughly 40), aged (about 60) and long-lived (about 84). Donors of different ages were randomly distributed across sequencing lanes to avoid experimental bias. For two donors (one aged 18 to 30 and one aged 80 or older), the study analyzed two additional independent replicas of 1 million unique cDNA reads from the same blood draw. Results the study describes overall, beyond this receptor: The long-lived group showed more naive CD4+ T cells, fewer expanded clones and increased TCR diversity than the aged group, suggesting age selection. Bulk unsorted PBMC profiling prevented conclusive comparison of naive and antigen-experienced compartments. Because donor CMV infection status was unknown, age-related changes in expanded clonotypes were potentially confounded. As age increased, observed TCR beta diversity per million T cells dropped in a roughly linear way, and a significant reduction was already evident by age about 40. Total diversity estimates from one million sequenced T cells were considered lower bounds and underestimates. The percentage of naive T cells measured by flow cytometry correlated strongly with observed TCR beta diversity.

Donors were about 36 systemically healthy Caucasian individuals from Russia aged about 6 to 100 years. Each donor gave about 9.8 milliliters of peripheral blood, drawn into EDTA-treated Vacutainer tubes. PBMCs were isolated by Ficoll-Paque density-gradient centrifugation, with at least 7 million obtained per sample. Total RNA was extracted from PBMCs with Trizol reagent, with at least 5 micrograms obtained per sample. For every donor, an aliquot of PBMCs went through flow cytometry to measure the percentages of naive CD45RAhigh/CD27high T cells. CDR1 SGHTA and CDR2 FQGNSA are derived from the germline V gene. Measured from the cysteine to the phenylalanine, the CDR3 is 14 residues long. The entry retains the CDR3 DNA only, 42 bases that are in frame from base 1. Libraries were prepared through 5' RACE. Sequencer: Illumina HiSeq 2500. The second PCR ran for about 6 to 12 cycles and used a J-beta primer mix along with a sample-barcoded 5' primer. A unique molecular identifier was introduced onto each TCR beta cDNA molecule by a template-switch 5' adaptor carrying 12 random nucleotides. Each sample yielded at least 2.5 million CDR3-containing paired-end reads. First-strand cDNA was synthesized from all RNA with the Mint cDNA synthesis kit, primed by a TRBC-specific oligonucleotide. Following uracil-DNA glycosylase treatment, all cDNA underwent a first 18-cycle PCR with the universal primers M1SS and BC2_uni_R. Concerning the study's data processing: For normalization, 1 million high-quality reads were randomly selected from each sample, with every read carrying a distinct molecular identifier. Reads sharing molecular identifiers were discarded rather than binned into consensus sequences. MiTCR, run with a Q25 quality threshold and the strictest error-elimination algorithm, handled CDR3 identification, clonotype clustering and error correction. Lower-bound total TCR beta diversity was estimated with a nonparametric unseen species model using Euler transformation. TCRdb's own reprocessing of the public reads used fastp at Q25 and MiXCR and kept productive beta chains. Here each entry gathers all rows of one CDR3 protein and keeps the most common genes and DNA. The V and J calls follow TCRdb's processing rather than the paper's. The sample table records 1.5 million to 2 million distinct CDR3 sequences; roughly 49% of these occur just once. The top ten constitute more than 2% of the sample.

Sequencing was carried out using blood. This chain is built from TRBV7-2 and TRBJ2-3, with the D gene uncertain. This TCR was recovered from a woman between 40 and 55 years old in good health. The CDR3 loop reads CASGLELIPDTQYF. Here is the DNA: TGTGCCAGCGGCTTAGAACTAATTCCAGATACGCAGTATTTT.